The rows below give T cell receptor beta chains drawn from one sample of a study of T cell responses to AZD1222 COVID-19 vaccine. The data were produced by immunoSEQ multiplex PCR, yet TCRdb's version contains in-frame clones alone and is incomplete. The top ten clones hold approximately 3.3% of a sample with around 150,000 clones, 92% of them seen once. The sample consisted of peripheral blood, taken 28 days after the second AZD1222 dose. The receptors were gathered from an adult who received the AZD1222 COVID-19 vaccine. Each CDR3 is given with its conserved first and last residue. The D gene is left open where the match is weak. Clone size appears in some rows only: once, few, many, or a class for an expanded clone.

d_gene: TRBD2
j_gene: TRBJ2-7
len: 15
abundance: -
v_gene: TRBV2
CDR3aa: CASLPERESAYEQYF
CDR3nt: TGTGCCAGCTTACCCGAGCGGGAGTCGGCCTACGAGCAGTACTTC

d_gene: -
j_gene: TRBJ2-7
len: 16
abundance: -
v_gene: TRBV7-8
CDR3aa: CASSPSRLRSSYEQYF
CDR3nt: TGTGCCAGCAGCCCCTCCAGGCTACGAAGCTCCTACGAGCAGTACTTC

d_gene: -
j_gene: TRBJ2-7
len: 15
abundance: -
v_gene: TRBV19
CDR3aa: CASSITGPSPYEQYF
CDR3nt: TGTGCCAGTAGTATAACCGGGCCTAGCCCCTACGAGCAGTACTTC

d_gene: -
j_gene: TRBJ2-2
len: 16
abundance: -
v_gene: TRBV19
CDR3aa: CASRRRGLRNTGELFF
CDR3nt: TGTGCCAGTAGGAGGAGGGGGCTTCGGAACACCGGGGAGCTGTTTTTT

d_gene: TRBD2
j_gene: TRBJ2-1
len: 16
abundance: -
v_gene: TRBV7-3
CDR3aa: CASSVVAGTSYNEQFF
CDR3nt: TGTGCCAGCAGCGTAGTAGCGGGGACCTCCTACAATGAGCAGTTCTTC

d_gene: -
j_gene: TRBJ1-5
len: 17
abundance: -
v_gene: TRBV28
CDR3aa: CASSLSGVWMEDQPQHF
CDR3nt: TGTGCCAGCAGTTTAAGCGGGGTTTGGATGGAGGATCAGCCCCAGCATTTT

d_gene: -
j_gene: TRBJ1-5
len: 15
abundance: -
v_gene: TRBV28
CDR3aa: CASSLRAGWNQPQHF
CDR3nt: TGTGCCAGCAGTTTACGGGCAGGGTGGAATCAGCCCCAGCATTTT

d_gene: -
j_gene: TRBJ2-7
len: 14
abundance: -
v_gene: TRBV7-8
CDR3aa: CASSLDGGREKQYF
CDR3nt: TGTGCCAGCAGCTTAGATGGGGGGCGGGAGAAGCAGTACTTC

d_gene: -
j_gene: TRBJ2-7
len: 13
abundance: once
v_gene: TRBV28
CDR3aa: CASESPGIYEQYF
CDR3nt: TGTGCCAGCGAATCTCCGGGGATATACGAGCAGTACTTC

d_gene: -
j_gene: TRBJ1-5
len: 18
abundance: -
v_gene: TRBV19
CDR3aa: CASTRGATSAHSNQPQHF
CDR3nt: TGTGCCAGTACCCGGGGGGCAACCTCCGCCCATAGCAATCAGCCCCAGCATTTT

d_gene: -
j_gene: TRBJ2-2
len: 13
abundance: -
v_gene: TRBV25-1
CDR3aa: CASSGYYTGELFF
CDR3nt: TGTGCCAGCAGTGGTTATTACACCGGGGAGCTGTTTTTT

d_gene: -
j_gene: TRBJ1-1
len: 13
abundance: -
v_gene: TRBV18
CDR3aa: CASSPPRQPEAFF
CDR3nt: TGTGCCAGCTCACCACCGAGGCAGCCTGAAGCTTTCTTT

d_gene: TRBD1
j_gene: TRBJ2-1
len: 14
abundance: -
v_gene: TRBV28
CDR3aa: CASGRRGSYNEQFF
CDR3nt: TGTGCCAGCGGTCGCAGGGGGTCCTACAATGAGCAGTTCTTC

d_gene: -
j_gene: TRBJ1-3
len: 15
abundance: -
v_gene: TRBV2
CDR3aa: CASSPGPPRGNTIYF
CDR3nt: TGTGCCAGCAGCCCCGGACCTCCGAGAGGGAACACCATATATTTT

d_gene: TRBD1
j_gene: TRBJ1-1
len: 14
abundance: -
v_gene: TRBV7-2
CDR3aa: CASSSDRGSTEAFF
CDR3nt: TGTGCCAGCAGCTCAGACAGGGGGAGCACTGAAGCTTTCTTT

d_gene: TRBD2
j_gene: TRBJ2-1
len: 17
abundance: -
v_gene: TRBV7-9
CDR3aa: CASSSAWTSGMDNEQFF
CDR3nt: TGTGCCAGCAGCAGCGCCTGGACTAGCGGGATGGACAATGAGCAGTTCTTC

d_gene: -
j_gene: TRBJ1-2
len: 15
abundance: -
v_gene: TRBV7-9
CDR3aa: CASSLEGGGNYGYTF
CDR3nt: TGTGCCAGCAGCTTAGAAGGGGGAGGTAACTATGGCTACACCTTC

d_gene: TRBD2
j_gene: TRBJ2-1
len: 17
abundance: -
v_gene: TRBV27
CDR3aa: CASSLISGSAYYNEQFF
CDR3nt: TGTGCCAGCAGTCTGATTAGCGGGAGTGCCTACTACAATGAGCAGTTCTTC